These 5 T cell receptor beta chains were sequenced from one sample in a study of regulatory and conventional T cells in RAG deficiency. The sorted conventional CD4+ T cells were CD25-low and CD127-high, with genomic DNA sequenced. TCRdb's copy holds only in-frame clones and misses some; the assay was immunoSEQ multiplex PCR. The sample lists 20,000 to 25,000 clones; 95% to 97% were seen once. These data are also associated with another study on regulatory T cells. That source adds: The primer mix had 52 TRBV and 13 TRBJ primers.

Source material: CD25- CD4+ T cells sorted from blood. The source of these receptors is a human donor in good health.

V is TRBV10-3 and J is TRBJ1-5; D call uncertain. The CDR3 is 16 amino acids. V lost 0 bases and J lost 0, with 9 bases in between. The V gene's germline CDR1 is ENHRY and CDR2 SYGVKD. The DNA for the CDR3 is TGTGCCATCAGTGAGTCGGAGTCGGATAGCAATCAGCCCCAGCATTTT. Protein: CAISESESDSNQPQHF.

The genes are TRBV11-2 and TRBJ1-6; D is unresolved. The V end lost 1 base, the J end lost 8 bases, and 3 bases lay between the germline ends. There are 12 residues in the CDR3. From germline, CDR1 is SGHAT and CDR2 FQNNGV. This CDR3 is CASSLVDSPLHF. For the CDR3, the DNA is TGTGCCAGCAGCTTAGTAGATTCACCCCTCCACTTT.

The rearrangement uses TRBV29-1 and TRBJ1-1, with TRBD1 matching over 9 bases. Germline V gene lookup returns CDR1 SQVTM and CDR2 ANQGSEA. V lost 7 bases, J lost 4 bases, and 4 bases stayed unmatched. The length of the CDR3 is 12 residues. The CDR3 here is CSGLTGGTEAFF. The CDR3 region has the DNA TGCAGCGGTCTGACAGGGGGCACTGAAGCTTTCTTT.

The chain couples TRBV6-6 to TRBJ1-6, with 8 bases identical to TRBD1. V lost 5 bases to trimming and J lost 4 bases; unmatched junction nucleotides: 4. The CDR3 totals 15 residues. Germline V CDR1 and CDR2: MNHNY, SVGAGI (reference sequence). CDR3 in DNA: TGTGCCAGCAGTCCTGGACAGGGTTATAATTCACCCCTCCACTTT. Translated, it gives CASSPGQGYNSPLHF.

A note on this clone: One end of the junction varies from germline; a read error may be responsible. The same CDR3 also results from other DNA sequences found in this sample. V is TRBV4-2 and J is TRBJ1-6; no definite D call. Germline V gene sequence: CDR1 LGHNA, CDR2 YNFKEQ. The CDR3 totals 17 residues. The CDR3 reads CASSQDRSGKYNSPLHF. CDR3 bases: TGTGCCAGCAGCCAAGATCGGAGCGGGAAGTATAATTCCCCCCTCCACTTT.